This T cell receptor (beta chain) comes out of a study of blood T cell repertoires in COVID-19. The protocol was immunoSEQ multiplex PCR, while the TCRdb copy is restricted to in-frame clones and leaves out a portion. The sample consists of around 430,000 clones, 88% of them appearing once. Deletions cut 2 bases from V and 6 bases from J, with 4 bases between. There are 12 residues in the CDR3. The V gene's germline CDR1 is SGHAT and CDR2 FQNNGV. The chain carries TRBV11-2 and TRBJ2-2, with no clear D. The specimen was peripheral blood. The clonotype originates from a woman aged 45-65 years with COVID-19, enrolled during active disease. The CDR3 coding sequence is TGTGCCAGCAGCTTATCGGCCGGGGAGCTGTTTTTT. As protein: CASSLSAGELFF.